This passage covers 18 T cell receptor beta chains from one sample sequenced in a study of technical replicates of blood from several donors. Using immunoSEQ multiplex PCR, the repertoire was profiled, and TCRdb retains in-frame clones only, with some absent. The sample records around 83,000 clones, more than 80% being singletons. Sequencing input: T cells isolated from PBMCs. These receptors originate from a human donor in good health.

This chain joins TRBV6-5 and TRBJ2-4; D is possibly TRBD2 (5 bases). CDR3 size: 15 residues. In germline, CDR1 is MNHEY, CDR2 SVGAGI. V was clipped by 3 bases and J by 10 bases, with 19 bases between them. The CDR3 protein is CASSYRSPGTRIQYF. The CDR3 nucleotides read TGTGCCAGCAGTTATCGCTCTCCGGGAACCCGGATTCAGTACTTC.

This chain uses TRBV28 with TRBJ1-3; TRBD1 might be the D (5 bases). Between the trimmed V and J ends, which lost 8 bases and 1 base, there was a span of 18 bases. CDR3 length equals 16 residues. Germline loops: CDR1 MDHEN, CDR2 SYDVKM. The CDR3 loop is CASPPSDDSSGNTIYF. In DNA form, the CDR3 reads TGTGCCAGCCCCCCTTCGGACGACAGTTCTGGAAACACCATATATTTT.

This chain joins TRBV7-9 and TRBJ1-1; D gene ambiguous. The CDR3 is made up of 10 amino acids. Germline V gene data show CDR1 as SEHNR and CDR2 as FQNEAQ (reference sequence). V shed 11 bases and J shed 5 bases, with 9 bases lying between them. In DNA, the CDR3 is TGTGCCGCGGGCAAAACTGAAGCTTTCTTT. Its protein is CAAGKTEAFF.

CDR3 loop: CASSLAGSSGGYNEQFF. The CDR3 DNA follows: TGCGCCAGCAGCTTGGCTGGAAGTAGCGGGGGGTACAATGAGCAGTTCTTC. The rearrangement joins TRBV5-1 to TRBJ2-1; 10 nucleotides agree with TRBD2. In germline, CDR1 is SGHRS, CDR2 YFSETQ. V dropped 0 bases and J dropped 4; count of bases not matched to a gene: 7. The length of the CDR3 is 17 residues.

The gene calls are TRBV29-1 and TRBJ2-3, with a weak D call TRBD2 (5 bases). CDR1 SQVTM and CDR2 ANQGSEA come from the germline V gene. V lost 6 bases and J 5 bases, leaving 21 bases between the germline ends. The CDR3 loop spans 15 amino acids. The CDR3 spells CSVGLWSGRRDTQYF. The CDR3, as DNA: TGCAGCGTGGGGTTATGGAGCGGACGGAGAGATACGCAGTATTTT.

This clone has more than one count but fewer than ten. The chain uses TRBV11-3 and TRBJ2-2; D is possibly TRBD1 (6 bases). Trimming shortened V by 8 bases and J by 4 bases, and 14 bases separated the two germline ends. The CDR3 sequence is 14 residues long. In germline, CDR1 is SGHNT, CDR2 YENEEA. The CDR3 nucleotides read TGTGCCAGCTTGAGAGGGGGTATCACCGGGGAGCTGTTTTTT. This gives the protein CASLRGGITGELFF.

CDR3 loop: CASSLRQGLQETQYF. CDR3 nucleotide sequence: TGTGCCAGCAGCCTTCGACAGGGCCTTCAAGAGACCCAGTACTTC. The chain combines TRBV5-6 with TRBJ2-5; 7 bases fit TRBD1. The CDR3 runs to 15 residues. The germline V gene has CDR1 SGHDT and CDR2 YYEEEE. The ends lost 4 bases at V and 2 bases at J; junction bases unmatched: 8.

The chain couples TRBV5-4 to TRBJ1-1; D is perhaps TRBD1 (6 bases). This CDR3 region has 13 residues. Germline CDR1 reads SGHNT; CDR2 reads YYREEE (reference sequence). V lost 7 bases and J 4 bases, leaving 14 bases between the germline ends. CDR3 nucleotide sequence: TGTGCCAGCTCCGGGACACACAGCACTGAAGCTTTCTTT. Protein: CASSGTHSTEAFF.

This chain connects TRBV11-2 to TRBJ1-1; a weak D match, TRBD1 (6 bases). Germline V gene sequence: CDR1 SGHAT, CDR2 FQNNGV. Trimming left V 6 bases short and J 2 bases short, with 10 bases between. The CDR3 length is 13 residues. The CDR3 bases are TGTGCCAGCAGGCGGACAGTAAACACTGAAGCTTTCTTT. Translated, it gives CASRRTVNTEAFF.

The rearrangement uses TRBV11-3 and TRBJ2-1; 9 nucleotides align to TRBD2. J was trimmed by 7 bases and V by 5 bases; bases with no gene match: 15. Germline CDR1 SGHNT, CDR2 YENEEA. The CDR3 spans 17 residues. In nucleotides, the CDR3 is TGTGCCAGCAGCCTTATGATTGGCGGGGGGGCGAAAAATGAGCAGTTCTTC. Translated, it gives CASSLMIGGGAKNEQFF.

The gene calls are TRBV14 and TRBJ1-2; TRBD1 matches at 7 bases. Germline CDR1 reads SGHDN; CDR2 reads FVKESK. This CDR3 contains 18 residues. V gave up 1 base and J gave up 5 bases; unmatched junction bases: 16. The CDR3 spells CASSQAPGQPASPYGYTF. CDR3 coding DNA: TGTGCCAGCAGCCAAGCACCGGGACAGCCCGCCTCTCCTTATGGCTACACCTTC.

The V call is TRBV5-1, the J call TRBJ2-2; D is unresolved. Between the trimmed V and J ends, which lost 1 base and 1 base, there was a span of 5 bases. The CDR3 contains 14 residues. Germline CDR1 is SGHRS and CDR2 is YFSETQ. The CDR3 coding sequence is TGCGCCAGCAGCTTGACAAAGAACACCGGGGAGCTGTTTTTT. This gives the protein CASSLTKNTGELFF.

The chain has TRBV9 and TRBJ2-5; 7 nucleotides agree with TRBD2. From germline, CDR1 is SGDLS and CDR2 YYNGEE. The CDR3 has 15 residues. V lost 0 bases to trimming and J lost 5 bases; unmatched junction nucleotides: 7. The CDR3 spells CASSVGASGGETQYF. In DNA, the CDR3 is TGTGCCAGCAGCGTAGGTGCTAGCGGAGGTGAGACCCAGTACTTC.

The chain couples TRBV11-2 to TRBJ2-1; the match to TRBD2 covers 7 bases. V was clipped by 5 bases and J by 3 bases; unmatched bases: 10. This CDR3 comprises 16 residues. Germline CDR1 is SGHAT and CDR2 is FQNNGV. The CDR3 reads CASSPWGGSGYNEQFF. In DNA, the CDR3 is TGTGCCAGCAGCCCATGGGGCGGGAGTGGCTACAATGAGCAGTTCTTC.

The chain links TRBV19 to TRBJ2-1; 16 nucleotides agree with TRBD2. J gave up 2 bases and V 6 bases, and 7 bases lay outside the gene matches. This CDR3 has 18 residues. Germline values: CDR1 LNHDA, CDR2 SQIVND (reference sequence). CDR3 sequence: CASSQGLAGGPTYNEQFF. CDR3 nucleotides: TGTGCCAGTAGCCAGGGACTAGCGGGAGGGCCGACCTACAATGAGCAGTTCTTC.

The rearrangement uses TRBV4-2 and TRBJ2-3; 9 positions match TRBD2. Germline assignment: CDR1 LGHNA and CDR2 YNFKEQ. This CDR3 region has 16 residues. With 7 bases clipped from V and 4 bases from J, the junction kept 12 bases outside the gene matches. CDR3 protein: CASTPGAVAGADTQYF. CDR3 DNA sequence: TGTGCCAGCACCCCGGGGGCAGTAGCGGGAGCAGATACGCAGTATTTT.

This clone was recorded once. The V gene is TRBV6-6, the J gene TRBJ1-6; TRBD1 matches at 9 bases. Per germline, CDR1 MNHNY and CDR2 SVGAGI (reference sequence). This CDR3 region has 15 residues. Trimming cost V 6 bases and J 6 bases; bases outside gene matches: 6. The CDR3 DNA sequence: TGTGCCAGCAGAGCCAACAGGGGGCTTAATTCACCCCTCCACTTT. Its protein is CASRANRGLNSPLHF.

A single count supports this clone. The rearrangement uses TRBV10-3 and TRBJ2-7; D is possibly TRBD2 (6 bases). The CDR3 is 13 amino acids. Trimming shortened V by 0 bases and J by 6 bases, and 9 bases separated the two germline ends. Per the germline V gene, CDR1 is ENHRY and CDR2 is SYGVKD. As DNA, the CDR3 is TGTGCCATCAGTGAGTCGGGGGGACGCGAGCAGTACTTC. It encodes CAISESGGREQYF.